A selection of T cell receptor beta chains follows, all from one sample in a study of shared clonotypes between healthy human individuals. The data were produced by immunoSEQ multiplex PCR, yet TCRdb's version contains in-frame clones alone and is incomplete. In the table there are roughly 1 million clones, approximately 70% of which are singletons. Sequencing input: memory CD4+ T cells sorted from blood. The receptors stem from a man between 18 and 35 years old in good health. The CDR3 runs from the conserved cysteine through the conserved F or W. Fields, in order: V gene, CDR3 protein.

v_call: TRBV11-2; cdr3_aa: CASSLGSGMEYGYTF
v_call: TRBV28; cdr3_aa: CASSGTGNTGELFF
v_call: TRBV5-6; cdr3_aa: CASSLERGSRANEQFF
v_call: TRBV7-2; cdr3_aa: CASSLLAGALTDTQYF
v_call: TRBV27; cdr3_aa: CASSLGDPTNEKLFF
v_call: TRBV5-1; cdr3_aa: CASSDWTSGRETQYF
v_call: TRBV19; cdr3_aa: CASSIDLGFSYEQYF
v_call: TRBV2; cdr3_aa: CASSPTVAYEQYF
v_call: TRBV6-6; cdr3_aa: CAGQEEGNQPQHF
v_call: TRBV30; cdr3_aa: CAWSWTGLANIQYF
v_call: TRBV4-3; cdr3_aa: CASSPTGANYGYTF
v_call: TRBV5-5; cdr3_aa: CASSWDSLNTEAFF
v_call: TRBV5-6; cdr3_aa: CASSLDRGTTDRDTQYF
v_call: TRBV5-8; cdr3_aa: CASSFEEGETQYF
v_call: TRBV30; cdr3_aa: CAWRRGVGGGGETQYF
v_call: TRBV10-2; cdr3_aa: CASSVWQETQYF
v_call: TRBV5-1; cdr3_aa: CASSQRPTSGEYTGELFF
v_call: TRBV9; cdr3_aa: CASSVEQGGEKLFF
v_call: TRBV2; cdr3_aa: CASRALGEGYTF
v_call: TRBV23-1; cdr3_aa: CASIPGGPIPSYEQYF
v_call: TRBV19; cdr3_aa: CASSPDTGVPNQPQHF
v_call: TRBV6-5; cdr3_aa: CASSSVTLAKNIQYF
v_call: TRBV29-1; cdr3_aa: CSVEPSGGAKFF
v_call: TRBV5-6; cdr3_aa: CASEMRGARHEQYF
v_call: TRBV5-1; cdr3_aa: CASSWDRGTDTQYF
v_call: TRBV5-8; cdr3_aa: CASSPGLAGAREQYF
v_call: TRBV10-3; cdr3_aa: CAVGQYNEQFF
v_call: TRBV5-1; cdr3_aa: CASSPGQGAYTYTQYF
v_call: TRBV28; cdr3_aa: CASRPTGTVANEKLFF
v_call: TRBV4-3; cdr3_aa: CASSQDRQQAETQYF
v_call: TRBV5-1; cdr3_aa: CASSGGPNPSYNEQFF
v_call: TRBV2; cdr3_aa: CAGKERGPDTQYF
v_call: TRBV11-2; cdr3_aa: CASSLGDLYYEQYF
v_call: TRBV2; cdr3_aa: CASRPQGATTEAFF
v_call: TRBV7-3; cdr3_aa: CASSLTQGPYGYTF
v_call: TRBV5-6; cdr3_aa: CASSPTDSGDFVETQYF
v_call: TRBV5-5; cdr3_aa: CASSSDPSYEQYF
v_call: TRBV10-3; cdr3_aa: CAISDPGETQYF
v_call: TRBV28; cdr3_aa: CASSLGGQLDF
v_call: TRBV4-1; cdr3_aa: CASSQRQGTDTQYF
v_call: TRBV19; cdr3_aa: CASSLTNPVGSYNSPLHF
v_call: TRBV2; cdr3_aa: CASRDRGGSGETQYF
v_call: TRBV4-1; cdr3_aa: CASSRQVVAGGSWELFF
v_call: TRBV7-2; cdr3_aa: CASSLRVLNNEQFF
v_call: TRBV7-2; cdr3_aa: CASSPGTSGYEQYF